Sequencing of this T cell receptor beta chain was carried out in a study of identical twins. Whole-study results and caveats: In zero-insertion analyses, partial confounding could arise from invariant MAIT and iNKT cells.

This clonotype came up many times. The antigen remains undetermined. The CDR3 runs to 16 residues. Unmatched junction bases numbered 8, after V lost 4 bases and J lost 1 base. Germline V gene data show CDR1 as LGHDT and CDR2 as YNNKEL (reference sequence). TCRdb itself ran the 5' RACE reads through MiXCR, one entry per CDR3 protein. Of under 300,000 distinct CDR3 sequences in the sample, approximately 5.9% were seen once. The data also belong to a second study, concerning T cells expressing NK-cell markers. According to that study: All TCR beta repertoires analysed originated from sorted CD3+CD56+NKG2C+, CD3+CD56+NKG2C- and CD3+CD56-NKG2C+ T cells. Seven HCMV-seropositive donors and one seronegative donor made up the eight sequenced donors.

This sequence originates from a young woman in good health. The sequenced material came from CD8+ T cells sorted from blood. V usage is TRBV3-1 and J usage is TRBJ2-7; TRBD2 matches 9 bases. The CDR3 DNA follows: TGTGCCAGCAGCCCTGGGCTAGCGGGACCTTCCTACGAGCAGTACTTC. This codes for CASSPGLAGPSYEQYF.